This T cell receptor beta chain was sequenced in a study of T cells after yellow fever vaccination. Generation of TCR cDNA used 5'RACE template switching (which added a universal primer site and UMIs). TCRdb itself ran the 5' RACE reads through MiXCR, one entry per CDR3 protein. The sample includes tens of thousands of distinct CDR3 sequences, 6.5% seen only once; the top ten take more than 35%. The sample holds a few counts of this clonotype. Antigen specificity is unknown. Study results and limitations: Only a minor proportion of clonotypes was detected across both CD4 and CD8 compartments. Bulk-population clonotypes that are abundant could appear as contaminants in FACS-sorted repertoires.

V was trimmed by 3 bases and J by 9 bases, leaving 16 bases between them. CDR3 length: 14 amino acids. The germline CDR1 and CDR2 sequences are SGDLS and YYNGEE. The clonotype originates from a man aged 18 to 35 who received the YFV17D yellow fever vaccine. The material was CD8+ T cells sorted from PBMCs, obtained roughly 46 days after the first yellow fever vaccination. V gene TRBV9 combines with J gene TRBJ2-1; tentatively, D is TRBD1 or TRBD2 (5 bases each). CDR3 coding DNA: TGTGCCAGCAGCGCACCCCGGGGCGGTATTGAGCAGTTCTTC. Amino acid sequence: CASSAPRGGIEQFF.